This is a list of T cell receptor beta chains from one sample in a study of human T cells and chemical hapten exposure. MiXCR was run by TCRdb on the RACE reads, yielding one entry per CDR3 protein. This table has 65,000 to 90,000 distinct CDR3 sequences, around 6.7% appearing once. This material consisted of whole blood, taken in connection with sensitization to the hapten diphenylcyclopropenone (DPC). These receptor sequences come from a woman aged 30 to 39 with alopecia areata. Some clones in this sample may be carry-over from other donors' samples. Each CDR3 is given with its conserved first and last residue.

>15|TRBJ1-4|TRBV20-1
CSARVPTETNEKLFF
>16|TRBJ1-4|TRBV6-6
CASRLGPIATNEKLFF
>14|TRBJ2-3|TRBV9
CASSVEVRGDTQYF
>14|TRBJ2-3|TRBV7-8
CASSLALMDETQYF
>13|TRBJ1-2|TRBV20-1
CSARDRTRDGYTF
>17|TRBJ2-3|TRBV20-1
CSARNYGTSGSTDTQYF
>14|TRBJ2-1|TRBV5-1
CASSPGSSYNEQFF
>12|TRBJ2-3|TRBV12-3/TRBV12-4
CASSFNTDTQYF
>14|TRBJ1-2|TRBV3-1
CASSQKRLFYGYTF
>17|TRBJ2-1|TRBV7-3
CASSLRGGLSPYNEQFF
>16|TRBJ2-6|TRBV3-1
CASSQEQDSGANVLTF
>16|TRBJ2-2|TRBV4-2
CASSREGAGNTGELFF
>18|TRBJ2-3|TRBV7-2
CASSLGVGGRLGADTQYF
>15|TRBJ2-3|TRBV10-3
CAISEMRGGPDTQYF
>13|TRBJ2-1|TRBV7-3
CASSPNGGSEQFF
>15|TRBJ1-6|TRBV9
CASSWGAGNNSPLHF
>16|TRBJ1-6|TRBV6-5
CASRPTLGMLNSPLHF
>14|TRBJ2-1|TRBV6-5
CASSYSMGGNEQFF
>14|TRBJ1-6|TRBV7-2
CASSLQGVVSPLHF
>17|TRBJ2-3|TRBV6-6
CASSYAPGTEITDTQYF
>12|TRBJ2-5|TRBV20-1
CSARRGGGTQYF
>15|TRBJ1-5|TRBV6-6
CASRTTGGRNQPQHF
>13|TRBJ1-1|TRBV11-2
CASSLGRLTEAFF
>15|TRBJ2-3|TRBV5-4
CASSGEGTGADTQYF
>17|TRBJ2-6|TRBV19
CASSIADQVVGANVLTF
>11|TRBJ2-3|TRBV6-2/TRBV6-3
CASSYGVTQYF
>17|TRBJ1-2|TRBV5-4
CASSDMARVNLLYGYTF
>16|TRBJ2-3|TRBV7-2
CASSSLLAGVTDTQYF
>14|TRBJ1-1|TRBV30
CAWSVLQTGTEAFF
>13|TRBJ2-1|TRBV6-5
CASSYGGWHEQFF
>13|TRBJ1-2|TRBV5-6
CASTGQANYGYTF
>11|TRBJ1-2|TRBV20-1
CSAPINYGYTF
>14|TRBJ1-6|TRBV18
CASSPTDSYSPLHF
>16|TRBJ2-6|TRBV30
CAWSGTGESGANVLTF
>13|TRBJ1-1|TRBV5-6
CASSTPSSTEAFF
>15|TRBJ2-2|TRBV18
CASSPRGPNTGELFF
>14|TRBJ2-7|TRBV18
CASSPGQSIYEQYF
>15|TRBJ2-3|TRBV7-2
CASSLTAGAGDTQYF
>18|TRBJ1-6|TRBV15
CATSLETFGTRHNSPLHF
>14|TRBJ2-3|TRBV2
CASSVGGATDTQYF
>17|TRBJ2-7|TRBV12-3/TRBV12-4
CASSLTRFGRYDYEQYF
>14|TRBJ1-4|TRBV11-2
CASSHRDRARKLFF
>14|TRBJ2-2|TRBV29-1
CSVGQGANTGELFF
>12|TRBJ1-3|TRBV5-5
CASSSRDSPIYF
>12|TRBJ1-1|TRBV2
CARQGTGTEAFF
>16|TRBJ2-3|TRBV11-2
CASSQGLAGNVDTQYF
>13|TRBJ2-7|TRBV7-6
CASSDETDTEQYF
>21|TRBJ2-1|TRBV11-3
CASSPTAGTSGAYPSYNEQFF
>15|TRBJ2-3|TRBV3-1
CASSQGQRGTDTQYF
>14|TRBJ2-3|TRBV20-1
CSARMDRGFDTQYF
>13|TRBJ2-5|TRBV25-1
CASSDSYQETQYF
>15|TRBJ2-7|TRBV7-9
CASSLFGGGTYEQYF
>14|TRBJ2-5|TRBV29-1
CSVGQTGPGETQYF
>13|TRBJ1-1|TRBV5-1
CASSIGQYTEAFF
>13|TRBJ2-7|TRBV12-3/TRBV12-4
CASSPEDRGEQYF
>14|TRBJ2-2|TRBV27
CASIPGPGGGELFF
>14|TRBJ1-1|TRBV5-1
CASSPGQGSTEAFF
>15|TRBJ2-1|TRBV9
CASSPAGGHLNEQFF
>15|TRBJ2-3|TRBV7-9
CASSSVGGPTDTQYF